A selection of T cell receptor beta chains follows, all from one sample in a study of blood T cell repertoires in COVID-19. Some clones are missing from TCRdb's copy, which holds only in-frame ones; the method was immunoSEQ multiplex PCR. This sample has 200,000 to 250,000 clones; under 90% occur once, and the top ten carry around 5.5%. Sequenced input: peripheral blood. These receptor sequences come from a woman aged 55 to 70 who had recovered from COVID-19. The CDR3 runs from the conserved cysteine through the conserved F or W. D genes are given only for firm matches. Size values are once, few and many counts, or a class for expanded clones, and some rows have none.

j_call d_call clone_size v_call cdr3_nt cdr3_aa
TRBJ2-7 . few TRBV5-1 TGCGCCAGCAGCTTGGACGGTTCCTACGAGCAGTACTTC CASSLDGSYEQYF
TRBJ2-2 . . TRBV12-3/TRBV12-4 TGTGCCAGCAGTTTCGGGAGCGGGGAGCTGTTTTTT CASSFGSGELFF
TRBJ2-5 . . TRBV5-1 TGCGCCAGCAGCGTGACAGGTCCCCAAGAGACCCAGTACTTC CASSVTGPQETQYF
TRBJ1-6 . . TRBV3-1/TRBV3-2 TGTGCCAGCAGCCAAGATCGCGCGGGAAATTCACCCCTCCACTTT CASSQDRAGNSPLHF
TRBJ1-5 . . TRBV7-2 TGTGCCAGCAGCTTTAGTTGGGGGGGAGGGGATCAGCCCCAGCATTTT CASSFSWGGGDQPQHF
TRBJ1-1 . . TRBV9 TGTGCCAGCAGCAAAGGGCGGGGGCGCGGGAACACTGAAGCTTTCTTT CASSKGRGRGNTEAFF
TRBJ2-6 . . TRBV7-3 TGTGCCAGCAGCCCGACTCTTAGTGCCAACGTCCTGACTTTC CASSPTLSANVLTF
TRBJ2-1 TRBD2 . TRBV6-4 TGTGCCAGCAGTGAATTGGGAGGGGCCCCCTACAATGAGCAGTTCTTC CASSELGGAPYNEQFF
TRBJ1-2 . once TRBV29-1 TGCAGCGTTGAAGATGGGGCAGGGCGTAACTATGGCTACACCTTC CSVEDGAGRNYGYTF
TRBJ1-5 . . TRBV7-6 TGTGCCAGCAGCTTAGAGGGGGAGGGGCCCCAGCATTTT CASSLEGEGPQHF
TRBJ1-5 . . TRBV7-2 TGTGCCAGCAGCTTAGTTCCACAGGGAACCCGTCAGCCCCAGCATTTT CASSLVPQGTRQPQHF
TRBJ1-5 TRBD1 . TRBV6-5 TGTGCCAGCAGACCTAGACAGGGTGATCAGCCCCAGCATTTT CASRPRQGDQPQHF
TRBJ1-2 TRBD1 . TRBV15 TGTGCCACCAGCAGAGACCGGGACAGGGGGTGGGATGGCTACACCTTC CATSRDRDRGWDGYTF
TRBJ1-2 TRBD1 . TRBV5-6 TGTGCCAGCAGCTGGGGACAGGGGAACTATGGCTACACCTTC CASSWGQGNYGYTF
TRBJ1-4 . . TRBV12-3/TRBV12-4 TGTGCCAGCAGTTCCAACAGAGAAAAACTGTTTTTT CASSSNREKLFF
TRBJ2-1 TRBD2 few TRBV11-3 TGTGCCAGCAGTGCCTCGAGCGGGGGGGCTGATGAGCAGTTCTTC CASSASSGGADEQFF
TRBJ1-6 . . TRBV7-9 TGTGCCAGCAGCTACCGCAGGGTGGCCTATAATTCACCCCTCCACTTT CASSYRRVAYNSPLHF
TRBJ2-5 . . TRBV5-1 TGCGCCAGCAGCTTGTTCAGGGAAGAGACCCAGTACTTC CASSLFREETQYF
TRBJ1-1 . . TRBV27 TGTGCCAGCAGTGCCCGGACTATGAACACTGAAGCTTTCTTT CASSARTMNTEAFF
TRBJ2-3 . . TRBV7-3 TGTGCCAGCAGCTTAGGGCGTAGCACAGATACGCAGTATTTT CASSLGRSTDTQYF
TRBJ1-5 TRBD1 . TRBV7-2 TGTGCCAGCAGCGCAGGGACAGCTAGCAATCAGCCCCAGCATTTT CASSAGTASNQPQHF
TRBJ2-5 TRBD2 . TRBV5-1 TGCGCCAGCAGCACCCGACTAGCGGGGGCTATGTACCAAGAGACCCAGTACTTC CASSTRLAGAMYQETQYF
TRBJ1-2 . . TRBV14 TGTGCCAGCAGCACGGGGAGGGGCAAGGACTATGGCTACACCTTC CASSTGRGKDYGYTF
TRBJ1-2 TRBD1 . TRBV30 TGTGCCTGGAGTGGTCGATTACAGGGGAATGGCTACACCTTC CAWSGRLQGNGYTF
TRBJ2-1 . . TRBV2 TGTGCCAGCAGGGCCCAATATGAGCAGTTCTTC CASRAQYEQFF
TRBJ2-3 TRBD2 . TRBV7-2 TGTGCCAGCAGCTTAACCGGGACTAGCGGGGGAGATACGCAGTATTTT CASSLTGTSGGDTQYF
TRBJ2-1 TRBD2 . TRBV7-9 TGTGCCAGCAGCTTTAGGCCCCTAGCGGGAAACAATGAGCAGTTCTTC CASSFRPLAGNNEQFF
TRBJ2-7 TRBD1 . TRBV19 TGTGCCAGTAGTATACACATTGGACAGGGGTGCGAGCAGTACTTC CASSIHIGQGCEQYF
TRBJ1-1 . few TRBV6-2/TRBV6-3 TGTGCCAGCAGTTCAAACAGGGAGACGAACACTGAAGCTTTCTTT CASSSNRETNTEAFF
TRBJ1-1 . . TRBV2 TGTGCCAGCAGTGAAGAAATCGGTGATTTAGAAGCTTTCTTT CASSEEIGDLEAFF
TRBJ2-7 . few TRBV21-1 TGTGCCAGCAGCAAAGTAGACGGGAACGAGCAGTACTTC CASSKVDGNEQYF
TRBJ2-5 TRBD2 . TRBV14 TGTGCCAGCAGCCTACTAGCGGACCAAGAGACCCAGTACTTC CASSLLADQETQYF
TRBJ2-1 . . TRBV7-8 TGTGCCAGCAGCTTAGGGACAGTGAGCTCCTACAATGAGCAGTTCTTC CASSLGTVSSYNEQFF
TRBJ1-2 TRBD1 few TRBV9 TGTGCCAGCAGCGGGGACAGGGGGACCTATGGCTACACCTTC CASSGDRGTYGYTF
TRBJ2-1 . few TRBV6-2/TRBV6-3 TGTGCCAGCAGTTACTCGATTGGCGAGCAGTTCTTC CASSYSIGEQFF
TRBJ1-2 TRBD1 . TRBV2 TGTGCCAGCAGCCCCCGGGACAGGGATGGCTACACCTTC CASSPRDRDGYTF
TRBJ1-2 TRBD1 . TRBV7-9 TGTGCCAGCAACGGACAGGGCTATGGCTACACCTTC CASNGQGYGYTF
TRBJ2-2 . many TRBV5-6 TGTGCCAGCAGCTTGACCGAGGGCCACTACACCGGGGAGCTGTTTTTT CASSLTEGHYTGELFF
TRBJ2-5 . . TRBV12-5 TGTGCTAGTGGTTTGGGATTACGGGGACATCCCTCTCAAGAGACCCAGTACTTC CASGLGLRGHPSQETQYF
TRBJ1-6 . . TRBV7-8 TGTGCCAGCAGCTTAGGGAGCAGGGTGAGTGGGTCACCCCTCCACTTT CASSLGSRVSGSPLHF
TRBJ1-2 . once TRBV10-2 TGCGCCAGCAGTGAGGACCAGGCAGGGTATGGCTACACCTTC CASSEDQAGYGYTF
TRBJ1-5 . few TRBV7-2 TGTGCCAGCAGCTTAGCGGGACATGACAATCAGCCCCAGCATTTT CASSLAGHDNQPQHF
TRBJ1-1 TRBD1 . TRBV5-1 TGCGCCAGCAGCTTGGCACAGGGGGCTTCGTTAATTGCAGCTTTCTTT CASSLAQGASLIAAFF
TRBJ2-1 . few TRBV9 TGTGCCAGCAGCACGACGGGGGTTCGGACGAATGAGCAGTTCTTC CASSTTGVRTNEQFF
TRBJ1-1 . few TRBV10-3 TGTGCCATCACCCGAGAGCCGAACACTGAAGCTTTCTTT CAITREPNTEAFF
TRBJ2-5 . . TRBV24-1 TGTGCCACCAGTGAGACAGGGAGGGAGACCCAGTACTTC CATSETGRETQYF
TRBJ2-7 TRBD1 . TRBV12-5 TGTGCTAGTGGTTTGGCGACAGGGGCAGGCTACGAGCAGTACTTC CASGLATGAGYEQYF
TRBJ1-1 . . TRBV7-3 TGTGCCAGCAGCTTATCCGGGAGGAACACTGAAGCTTTCTTT CASSLSGRNTEAFF
TRBJ1-1 TRBD1 . TRBV20-1 TGCAGTGCCCCAGGACAGGGACGGCCTTTCTTT CSAPGQGRPFF
TRBJ2-5 TRBD1 . TRBV6-2/TRBV6-3 TGTGCCAGCAGCACCCAAGTACAGGGGGCTCAGGGGGAGACCCAGTACTTC CASSTQVQGAQGETQYF
TRBJ2-7 TRBD1 . TRBV4-2 TGTGCCAGCAGCCAAGGGTTAAAACCGAGGGGGCCCTACGAGCAGTACTTC CASSQGLKPRGPYEQYF
TRBJ2-5 TRBD2 . TRBV5-1 TGCGCCAGCAGCGGGGGGACTAGCGGGTACCAAGAGACCCAGTACTTC CASSGGTSGYQETQYF